This T cell receptor (beta chain) was retrieved from a study of graft-versus-host responses after intestinal transplantation. Graft-derived tissue was subjected to processing to liberate intraepithelial and lamina propria lymphocytes. The V end was cut by 1 base, the J end by 2 bases, with 0 bases between. The V gene's germline CDR1 is SGHRS and CDR2 YFSETQ. The CDR3 is 11 amino acids. Here immunoSEQ multiplex PCR was the method, and the copy in TCRdb shows in-frame clones only, minus some. The sample lists thousands of clones, 74% occurring once. Sequences were derived from ileum tissue, sampled roughly 74 weeks after intestinal transplant. The chain has TRBV5-1 and TRBJ2-5; no definite D call. This TCR derives from a human patient who received an intestinal transplant, so some T cells may come from the graft donor. The CDR3 DNA sequence: TGCGCCAGCAGCTTGCAAGAGACCCAGTACTTC. As protein: CASSLQETQYF. Full variable domain (outside the CDR3, taken from reference TRBV5-1 and TRBJ2-5): KAGVTQTPRYLIKTRGQQVTLSCSPISGHRSVSWYQQTPGQGLQFLFEYFSETQRNKGNFPGRFSGRQFSNSRSEMNVSTLELGDSALYLCASSLQETQYFGPGTRLLVL.